Listed below are T cell receptor beta chains from one sample, sequenced in a study of blood T cell repertoires in COVID-19. Measured with immunoSEQ multiplex PCR; TCRdb has only the in-frame clones, and not every one. The top ten hold 9.5% to 10% of the sample, which has roughly 330,000 clones, approximately 88% seen once. Material for sequencing was peripheral blood. The source of these receptors is a man under 40 with COVID-19, enrolled during active disease. Each CDR3 is given with its conserved first and last residue. The order of the fields is J gene, CDR3 length, D gene, V gene, clone size, CDR3 DNA, CDR3 protein. The D gene is left open where the match is weak. Some rows mark clone size as missing; the rest say once, few, many or name a class of expanded clone.

J: TRBJ1-1; length: 18; D: -; V: TRBV5-4; size: -; DNA: TGTGCCAGCAGCCTCGGGGGCGGGGGGATAGCGGTTCACACTGAAGCTTTCTTT; CDR3: CASSLGGGGIAVHTEAFF
J: TRBJ2-2; length: 16; D: -; V: TRBV4-1; size: -; DNA: TGCGCCAGCAGCCAAGTGGCGGGGCGAAACACCGGGGAGCTGTTTTTT; CDR3: CASSQVAGRNTGELFF
J: TRBJ2-7; length: 14; D: -; V: TRBV11-2; size: -; DNA: TGTGCCAGCAGCTCCGAGACAGGATTCTACGAGCAGTACTTC; CDR3: CASSSETGFYEQYF
J: TRBJ2-1; length: 16; D: -; V: TRBV1; size: -; DNA: TGCACCAGCAGCCAGGGACTAGCGGGAAAAGACAATGAGCAGTTCTTC; CDR3: CTSSQGLAGKDNEQFF
J: TRBJ1-5; length: 14; D: -; V: TRBV21-1; size: -; DNA: TGTGCCAGCAGCAAAGGGACAGGGTCCCAGCCCCAGCATTTT; CDR3: CASSKGTGSQPQHF
J: TRBJ2-7; length: 15; D: -; V: TRBV6-5; size: -; DNA: TGTGCCAGCACCCCCTTGACACGCCCGTCCTACGAGCAGTACTTC; CDR3: CASTPLTRPSYEQYF
J: TRBJ2-1; length: 16; D: -; V: TRBV6-6; size: -; DNA: TGTGCCAGCAGTTACCCGGCGGGACAGTCCTACAATGAGCAGTTCTTC; CDR3: CASSYPAGQSYNEQFF
J: TRBJ1-3; length: 14; D: -; V: TRBV27; size: -; DNA: TGTGCCAGCAGTCCTACAGGGTACGGAAACACCATATATTTT; CDR3: CASSPTGYGNTIYF
J: TRBJ2-7; length: 13; D: TRBD1; V: TRBV7-2; size: -; DNA: TGTGCCAGCAGCGTATACAGGGGCTACGAGCAGTACTTC; CDR3: CASSVYRGYEQYF
J: TRBJ2-3; length: 14; D: -; V: TRBV5-1; size: -; DNA: TGCGCCAGCAGTCCATCCAGTAGCACAGATACGCAGTATTTT; CDR3: CASSPSSSTDTQYF
J: TRBJ1-2; length: 16; D: TRBD1; V: TRBV28; size: -; DNA: TGTGCCAGCCGCACAGGGGGTGGGGTGAAAATCTATGGCTACACCTTC; CDR3: CASRTGGGVKIYGYTF
J: TRBJ2-6; length: 19; D: -; V: TRBV5-6; size: once; DNA: TGTGCCAGTTCCTTTGAAGGCGGGCCCTGGATCTCTGGGGCCAACGTCCTGACTTTC; CDR3: CASSFEGGPWISGANVLTF
J: TRBJ2-1; length: 16; D: TRBD2; V: TRBV7-2; size: -; DNA: TGTGCCAGCAGCTCTAGCGGGGGAATAGCCTACAATGAGCAGTTCTTC; CDR3: CASSSSGGIAYNEQFF
J: TRBJ2-5; length: 17; D: TRBD2; V: TRBV18; size: -; DNA: TGTGCCAGCTCACCCTACCCCGGGCAGCGGGGGGGAGAGACCCAGTACTTC; CDR3: CASSPYPGQRGGETQYF
J: TRBJ2-3; length: 15; D: TRBD2; V: TRBV9; size: once; DNA: TGTGCCAGCAGCCCCATTGGTAGCGGGGGAGATACGCAGTATTTT; CDR3: CASSPIGSGGDTQYF
J: TRBJ2-5; length: 15; D: -; V: TRBV11-1; size: -; DNA: TGTGCCAGCAGCCCCATGGCTGGGGGAGGCAGGACCCAGTACTTC; CDR3: CASSPMAGGGRTQYF
J: TRBJ2-1; length: 15; D: -; V: TRBV7-2; size: -; DNA: TGTGCCAGCAGCTTTGGCCCGACTAGCTACAATGAGCAGTTCTTC; CDR3: CASSFGPTSYNEQFF
J: TRBJ2-3; length: 14; D: -; V: TRBV5-6; size: -; DNA: TGTGCCAGCAGCTTTTGGTACGGGACAGATACGCAGTATTTT; CDR3: CASSFWYGTDTQYF
J: TRBJ1-2; length: 13; D: -; V: TRBV29-1; size: -; DNA: TGCAGCGTTGAACTGTCCACCCGCGGAGGCTACACCTTC; CDR3: CSVELSTRGGYTF
J: TRBJ1-2; length: 13; D: TRBD1; V: TRBV6-5; size: few; DNA: TGTGCCAGCAGAACGGGACAGGGCTATGGCTACACCTTC; CDR3: CASRTGQGYGYTF
J: TRBJ1-1; length: 14; D: TRBD1; V: TRBV10-3; size: -; DNA: TGTGCCACCAGCTTGGGACAGTTGAACACTGAAGCTTTCTTT; CDR3: CATSLGQLNTEAFF
J: TRBJ2-3; length: 14; D: -; V: TRBV5-4; size: -; DNA: TGTGCCAGCAGCTCCCATACTAGCACAGATACGCAGTATTTT; CDR3: CASSSHTSTDTQYF
J: TRBJ2-7; length: 13; D: TRBD1; V: TRBV27; size: -; DNA: TGTGCCAGCAGGCGGACAGGGATGGGCGAGCAGTACTTC; CDR3: CASRRTGMGEQYF
J: TRBJ1-3; length: 18; D: -; V: TRBV6-2/TRBV6-3; size: -; DNA: TGTGCCAGCAGTTACTCGAGAGTCGACAGGAGCTCTGGAAACACCATATATTTT; CDR3: CASSYSRVDRSSGNTIYF
J: TRBJ1-2; length: 13; D: -; V: TRBV5-4; size: -; DNA: TGTGCCAGCAGCTTGACAGGAACCTATGGCTACACCTTC; CDR3: CASSLTGTYGYTF
J: TRBJ1-5; length: 15; D: -; V: TRBV6-2/TRBV6-3; size: -; DNA: TGTGCCAGCAGCCTTCGCAGGGGAAGCAATCAGCCCCAGCATTTT; CDR3: CASSLRRGSNQPQHF
J: TRBJ1-2; length: 11; D: -; V: TRBV9; size: -; DNA: TGTGCCAGCGGGCAGGACTATGGCTACACCTTC; CDR3: CASGQDYGYTF
J: TRBJ1-1; length: 13; D: -; V: TRBV12-3/TRBV12-4; size: -; DNA: TGTGCCAGCATCTTACAGGGTAACACTGAAGCTTTCTTT; CDR3: CASILQGNTEAFF
J: TRBJ1-1; length: 17; D: -; V: TRBV7-2; size: -; DNA: TGTGCCAGCAGCCGTACCTACCCCGGGAGAAGTAACACTGAAGCTTTCTTT; CDR3: CASSRTYPGRSNTEAFF
J: TRBJ1-2; length: 14; D: -; V: TRBV13; size: -; DNA: TGTGCCAGCAGCTTAGAAGACTCTTATCATGGCTACACCTTC; CDR3: CASSLEDSYHGYTF
J: TRBJ1-5; length: 14; D: -; V: TRBV15; size: -; DNA: TGTGCCACCAGCCTAATTTATAGCAATCAGCCCCAGCATTTT; CDR3: CATSLIYSNQPQHF
J: TRBJ1-1; length: 16; D: -; V: TRBV4-1; size: -; DNA: TGCGCCAGCAGCCAAGGGGCTCCCCCGGGGGGCACTGAAGCTTTCTTT; CDR3: CASSQGAPPGGTEAFF
J: TRBJ2-3; length: 13; D: -; V: TRBV19; size: once; DNA: TGTGCCAGTAGTATTGGAGGGGCGCAAGCGCAGTATTTT; CDR3: CASSIGGAQAQYF
J: TRBJ1-6; length: 14; D: TRBD1; V: TRBV5-1; size: -; DNA: TGCGCCAGCAGCGTGGGACAGGGGGCCACCCCCCTCCACTTT; CDR3: CASSVGQGATPLHF
J: TRBJ2-3; length: 15; D: -; V: TRBV14; size: -; DNA: TGTGCCAGCAGCCAAGATGAGTGGTACACAGATACGCAGTATTTT; CDR3: CASSQDEWYTDTQYF
J: TRBJ2-5; length: 13; D: -; V: TRBV30; size: once; DNA: TGTGCCTGGAGTGGGAGGGGACAAGAGACCCAGTACTTC; CDR3: CAWSGRGQETQYF
J: TRBJ2-7; length: 18; D: TRBD2; V: TRBV25-1; size: -; DNA: TGTGCCACCGAGAGAACAGGGTGGCGGGAGGGAACGACCTACGAGCAGTACTTC; CDR3: CATERTGWREGTTYEQYF
J: TRBJ1-2; length: 16; D: TRBD1; V: TRBV24-1; size: -; DNA: TGTGCCACCAGTGATTCCCGAGACAGGGGGCTGTATGGCTACACCTTC; CDR3: CATSDSRDRGLYGYTF
J: TRBJ1-1; length: 13; D: TRBD1; V: TRBV6-8; size: -; DNA: TGTGCCAGCAGATTGACAGGGGTGACTGAAGCTTTCTTT; CDR3: CASRLTGVTEAFF
J: TRBJ2-5; length: 16; D: -; V: TRBV7-2; size: -; DNA: TGTGCCAGCAGTCCTAGGGGGTTCTACATGCAAGAGACCCAGTACTTC; CDR3: CASSPRGFYMQETQYF
J: TRBJ2-7; length: 14; D: -; V: TRBV7-8; size: few; DNA: TGTGCCAGCAGCCAACGGAGGGAAAACTACGAGCAGTACTTC; CDR3: CASSQRRENYEQYF
J: TRBJ2-7; length: 14; D: -; V: TRBV4-2; size: -; DNA: TGTGCCAGCAGCCAAGAGACAGTGGCCTACGAGCAGTACTTC; CDR3: CASSQETVAYEQYF
J: TRBJ2-7; length: 15; D: TRBD1; V: TRBV4-1; size: once; DNA: TGCGCCAGCAGCCAAGTGGCACAGGGGGACTACGAGCAGTACTTC; CDR3: CASSQVAQGDYEQYF
J: TRBJ2-6; length: 19; D: TRBD1; V: TRBV7-6; size: -; DNA: TGTGCCAGCAGCTCCACCCGGGACAGGGTATTCTCTGGGGCCAACGTCCTGACTTTC; CDR3: CASSSTRDRVFSGANVLTF
J: TRBJ2-1; length: 15; D: TRBD2; V: TRBV28; size: few; DNA: TGTGCCAGCAGGGACCTAGCGGGAGGTTACAATGAGCAGTTCTTC; CDR3: CASRDLAGGYNEQFF
J: TRBJ2-7; length: 13; D: TRBD2; V: TRBV28; size: -; DNA: TGTGCCAGCAGCTTAGCGGGGACTTACGAGCAGTACTTC; CDR3: CASSLAGTYEQYF
J: TRBJ2-5; length: 14; D: -; V: TRBV6-5; size: -; DNA: TGTGCCGCAACATCCGGGACAACACAAGAGACCCAGTACTTC; CDR3: CAATSGTTQETQYF
J: TRBJ1-2; length: 15; D: TRBD1; V: TRBV6-6; size: once; DNA: TGTGCCAGCAGTCCCGGACAGGGGTCCCGTCATGGCTACACCTTC; CDR3: CASSPGQGSRHGYTF
J: TRBJ2-3; length: 15; D: TRBD1; V: TRBV7-9; size: few; DNA: TGTGCCAGCAGCCTAGGGACAGGGAATATAGATACGCAGTATTTT; CDR3: CASSLGTGNIDTQYF
J: TRBJ2-4; length: 14; D: -; V: TRBV9; size: -; DNA: TGTGCCAGCAGCAATCTCAGGCAGGGAGGAATTCAGTACTTC; CDR3: CASSNLRQGGIQYF
J: TRBJ1-4; length: 16; D: TRBD1; V: TRBV5-1; size: -; DNA: TGCGCCAGCAGCCCCTCCCGACAGGGGTCTAATGAAAAACTGTTTTTT; CDR3: CASSPSRQGSNEKLFF
J: TRBJ2-3; length: 16; D: TRBD1; V: TRBV27; size: -; DNA: TGTGCCAGCGTAGGTTTCGGACAGGGGGAGGGAGATACGCAGTATTTT; CDR3: CASVGFGQGEGDTQYF
J: TRBJ2-7; length: 16; D: TRBD1; V: TRBV6-5; size: -; DNA: TGTGCCAGCAGTTTTAACATCGGGACAGGACTTTACGAGCAGTACTTC; CDR3: CASSFNIGTGLYEQYF
J: TRBJ1-6; length: 15; D: TRBD1; V: TRBV30; size: -; DNA: TGTGCCTGGAGTGGTTGGACAGGGGGAAATTCACCCCTCCACTTT; CDR3: CAWSGWTGGNSPLHF
J: TRBJ2-7; length: 14; D: -; V: TRBV5-1; size: -; DNA: TGCGCCAGCAGCGCCCGGACAGTCCCCAACGAGCAGTACTTC; CDR3: CASSARTVPNEQYF
J: TRBJ2-5; length: 16; D: TRBD2; V: TRBV13; size: -; DNA: TGTGCCAGCAGCTTAGCTATCGGGGGGGGCTTGGAGACCCAGTACTTC; CDR3: CASSLAIGGGLETQYF
J: TRBJ2-1; length: 18; D: TRBD2; V: TRBV19; size: -; DNA: TGTGCCAGTAGTATAGATTCGGGACTAGCGAATTCCTACAATGAGCAGTTCTTC; CDR3: CASSIDSGLANSYNEQFF
J: TRBJ2-1; length: 14; D: TRBD2; V: TRBV6-5; size: -; DNA: TGTGCCAGCTCCTGGGGGGGATCCTACAATGAGCAGTTCTTC; CDR3: CASSWGGSYNEQFF
J: TRBJ2-3; length: 14; D: -; V: TRBV27; size: -; DNA: TGTGCCAGCAGTCTATGGACAGGCACAGATACGCAGTATTTT; CDR3: CASSLWTGTDTQYF
J: TRBJ1-3; length: 14; D: -; V: TRBV10-3; size: -; DNA: TGTGCCATCTCCGGTCCGGCGGCTGGAAACACCATATATTTT; CDR3: CAISGPAAGNTIYF